The source of this T cell receptor beta chain is a study of blood T cell repertoires in COVID-19. Study information: Researchers got acute and convalescent COVID-19 samples from the United States, Italy and Spain. The analysed material was cDNA or gDNA that came from T cells, B-cell-depleted T cells, or PBMCs.

How the authors handled the data: Cell counts per sample came from amplifying reference gene primers. Data came from immunoSEQ multiplex PCR; TCRdb stores just in-frame clones and leaves some out. Clone size and V and J calls were adopted from that table, with D and trimming inferred from the DNA. The table has 470,000 or so clones, 70% to 90% seen once. V lost 5 bases and J lost 2, with 6 bases in between. From germline, CDR1 is MDHEN and CDR2 SYDVKM. This CDR3 comprises 12 residues. Participant age was roughly 18 to 89 years, and participants resided in 20 to 30 US areas. The material sequenced was PBMCs or T cells enriched from blood (not recorded which). The rearrangement joins TRBV28 to TRBJ1-2; D remains unclear. The receptor's source is a woman under 30 with acute COVID-19. In DNA, the CDR3 is TGTGCCAGCAGTATCAGGAACTATGGCTACACCTTC. Translated, it gives CASSIRNYGYTF.